A selection of T cell receptor beta chains follows, all from one sample in a study of T cell repertoires in cytomegalovirus infection. TCRdb reprocessed the reads via MiXCR and lists one record per CDR3 protein. Among around 450,000 distinct CDR3 sequences listed, roughly 30% were seen once. Specimen: PBMCs. The receptors were sampled from a human donor in good health (CMV status not recorded). Some clones in this sample may be carry-over from other donors' samples. CDR3s include the opening cysteine and the closing phenylalanine or tryptophan. A D gene is named only where the DNA matches it firmly. Where a row states a size, it is once, few, many or the class of an expanded clone; other rows omit it.

j_call clone_size d_call v_call cdr3_aa cdr3_nt
TRBJ1-2 . TRBD1 TRBV3-1 CASSQRTGFGYTF TGTGCCAGCAGCCAGCGGACAGGGTTTGGCTACACCTTC
TRBJ2-2 many TRBD2 TRBV25-1 CASSDLAGASNTGELFF TGTGCCAGCAGTGATTTAGCGGGGGCTTCGAACACCGGGGAGCTGTTTTTT
TRBJ1-1 many . TRBV7-6 CASSFGTGTEAFF TGTGCCAGCAGCTTCGGGACGGGCACTGAAGCTTTCTTT
TRBJ1-5 . . TRBV19 CASSIGSGQPQHF TGTGCCAGTAGTATAGGGTCCGGACAGCCCCAGCATTTT
TRBJ1-2 . TRBD1 TRBV11-2 CASSLTSTGLYGYTF TGTGCCAGCAGCTTAACCTCGACAGGGCTCTATGGCTACACCTTC
TRBJ1-4 many TRBD1 TRBV7-2 CASSPGPGRGRATNEKLFF TGTGCCAGCAGCCCCGGTCCGGGCAGGGGGCGGGCAACTAATGAAAAACTGTTTTTT
TRBJ1-2 few TRBD1 TRBV20-1 CSAHPQGAQRGGYTF TGCAGTGCACACCCCCAGGGGGCGCAGAGAGGTGGCTACACCTTC
TRBJ1-4 few TRBD1 TRBV7-6 CASSGRWTGDNEKLFF TGTGCCAGCAGCGGAAGATGGACAGGGGATAATGAAAAACTGTTTTTT
TRBJ1-1 few . TRBV6-6 CASSYSKGRARPMNTEAFF TGTGCCAGCAGTTACTCGAAGGGACGGGCCCGACCAATGAACACTGAAGCTTTCTTT
TRBJ1-6 . . TRBV15 CATSRDDSPLHF TGTGCCACCAGCAGAGACGATTCACCCCTCCACTTT
TRBJ2-5 . . TRBV2 CASKSVGAHQETQYF TGTGCCAGCAAGTCGGTGGGGGCCCACCAAGAGACCCAGTACTTC
TRBJ1-1 many . TRBV7-7 CASSLKENTEAFF TGTGCCAGCAGCTTAAAAGAGAACACTGAAGCTTTCTTT
TRBJ1-5 . . TRBV6-2/TRBV6-3 CASNSQLGSNQPQHF TGTGCCAGCAATTCTCAACTCGGGAGCAATCAGCCCCAGCATTTT
TRBJ1-2 many TRBD1 TRBV7-2 CASSGGQGSHGYTF TGTGCCAGCAGCGGAGGACAGGGGAGCCATGGCTACACCTTC
TRBJ1-1 few . TRBV20-1 CSAPQTVKGYTEAFF TGCAGTGCTCCTCAAACGGTCAAGGGGTACACTGAAGCTTTCTTT
TRBJ1-5 . TRBD1 TRBV6-1 CARRRDRGIGNQPQHF TGTGCCCGCAGGCGGGACAGGGGTATTGGCAATCAGCCCCAGCATTTT
TRBJ1-3 . . TRBV7-2 CASSPAPGNTIYF TGTGCCAGCAGCCCCGCCCCTGGAAACACCATATATTTT
TRBJ1-5 . . TRBV24-1 CATSEGQGRQPQHF TGTGCCACCAGTGAGGGGCAGGGGCGTCAGCCCCAGCATTTT
TRBJ1-5 many TRBD1 TRBV7-2 CASSSKTGSNQPQHF TGTGCCAGCAGCTCGAAGACAGGGAGCAATCAGCCCCAGCATTTT
TRBJ2-3 few TRBD2 TRBV11-1 CASSLPAGGSTDTQYF TGTGCCAGCAGCTTACCGGCGGGGGGTAGCACAGATACGCAGTATTTT
TRBJ2-5 many . TRBV7-6 CASSPTSGALETQYF TGTGCCAGCAGCCCCACGTCGGGGGCCTTAGAGACCCAGTACTTC
TRBJ2-6 few . TRBV19 CASSIVHSSNVLTF TGTGCCAGTAGTATAGTCCACAGTTCCAACGTCCTGACTTTC
TRBJ1-5 . TRBD1 TRBV6-1 CASSVAQGSHQPQHF TGTGCCAGCAGTGTTGCACAGGGGTCTCATCAGCCCCAGCATTTT
TRBJ2-2 many . TRBV7-2 CASSSLGGGHGNTGELFF TGTGCCAGCAGCTCCCTGGGGGGGGGGCATGGGAACACCGGGGAGCTGTTTTTT
TRBJ2-3 few TRBD2 TRBV4-2 CASSQDPAGRTDTQYF TGTGCCAGCAGCCAAGATCCAGCGGGGCGCACAGATACGCAGTATTTT
TRBJ2-7 . TRBD1 TRBV4-3 CASSPLRGQGYEQYF TGCGCCAGCAGCCCACTCCGGGGACAGGGCTACGAGCAGTACTTC
TRBJ2-5 . . TRBV6-2/TRBV6-3 CASSKRGTVQETQYF TGTGCCAGCAGCAAGCGCGGGACGGTCCAAGAGACCCAGTACTTC
TRBJ1-1 . . TRBV6-2/TRBV6-3 CASSRSYTEAFF TGTGCCAGCTCGAGGTCGTACACTGAAGCTTTCTTT
TRBJ1-4 few . TRBV20-1 CSAITTERNEKLFF TGCAGTGCTATTACGACAGAGAGGAATGAAAAACTGTTTTTT
TRBJ1-1 . . TRBV6-6 CASSNREEAFF TGTGCCAGCAGTAACAGGGAGGAAGCTTTCTTT
TRBJ1-1 few . TRBV7-9 CATTGGRNTEAFF TGTGCCACCACGGGGGGGAGGAACACTGAAGCTTTCTTT
TRBJ2-7 . . TRBV4-1 CASSQVSGPPGYEQYF TGCGCCAGCAGCCAAGTTTCAGGGCCTCCCGGCTACGAGCAGTACTTC
TRBJ2-3 . . TRBV6-2/TRBV6-3 CASSYTRGSTDTQYF TGTGCCAGCAGTTATACTCGGGGTAGCACAGATACGCAGTATTTT
TRBJ2-3 . . TRBV7-8 CASSSRSGDRTDTQYF TGTGCCAGCAGCAGCCGCTCAGGGGACCGCACAGATACGCAGTATTTT
TRBJ2-3 many . TRBV7-8 CASSYGLTGISTDTQYF TGTGCCAGCAGCTATGGTCTGACGGGGATAAGCACAGATACGCAGTATTTT
TRBJ1-1 . TRBD1 TRBV19 CASSPDRAVRTEAFF TGTGCCAGTTCACCGGACAGGGCGGTACGGACTGAAGCTTTCTTT
TRBJ1-2 few TRBD1 TRBV12-3/TRBV12-4 CASSPRQGTNYGYTF TGTGCCAGCAGTCCCCGACAGGGGACCAACTATGGCTACACCTTC
TRBJ2-1 . TRBD2 TRBV11-1 CASSQTSGGLLYNEQFF TGTGCCAGCAGCCAGACTAGCGGGGGGCTGCTTTACAATGAGCAGTTCTTC
TRBJ2-3 . . TRBV2 CASRGLGPDTQYF TGTGCCAGCAGGGGCTTGGGACCAGATACGCAGTATTTT
TRBJ2-2 . . TRBV28 CASTLDLAGTGELFF TGTGCCAGCACCCTAGACCTCGCCGGCACCGGGGAGCTGTTTTTT
TRBJ1-2 . . TRBV28 CASSSGWQGSNYGYTF TGTGCCAGCAGTTCTGGGTGGCAGGGATCTAACTATGGCTACACCTTC
TRBJ1-5 . TRBD1 TRBV7-2 CASSLGQGAFSNQPQHF TGTGCCAGCAGCTTAGGACAGGGGGCTTTTAGCAATCAGCCCCAGCATTTT
TRBJ1-2 . . TRBV14 CASAPSARDYYGYTF TGTGCCAGCGCCCCCTCTGCCCGGGATTACTATGGCTACACCTTC
TRBJ2-1 many TRBD2 TRBV20-1 CSAGSDRGGSYNEQFF TGCAGTGCTGGATCCGACCGGGGGGGCTCCTACAATGAGCAGTTCTTC
TRBJ2-1 . . TRBV3-1 CASSRDQIYNEQFF TGTGCCAGCAGCCGGGACCAGATATACAATGAGCAGTTCTTC